This is a list of T cell receptor beta chains from one sample in a study of shared clonotypes between healthy human individuals. Sequencing used immunoSEQ multiplex PCR; TCRdb keeps in-frame clones, though not all of them. The repertoire includes about 1 million clones, under 80% of them detected once, and 1.2% to 1.5% sits in the top ten. The specimen sequenced was memory CD4+ T cells sorted from blood. The receptors were sampled from a man younger than 30 in good health. Each CDR3 is given without its conserved first and last residue.

>TRBV5-1|TRBJ2-6
ASSFYGYSGANVLT
>TRBV23-1|TRBJ2-7
ASSLDRVFGEQY
>TRBV10-3|TRBJ1-4
AIRPDGNNEKLF
>TRBV29-1|TRBJ1-2
TVGDRRTPGEGYT
>TRBV7-9|TRBJ2-3
ASSFGLTSTDTQY
>TRBV6-1|TRBJ1-5
ASSGPGTGFQPQH
>TRBV19|TRBJ2-6
ASIGAGANVLT
>TRBV14|TRBJ1-6
ASSQERVSPLH
>TRBV6-6|TRBJ2-1
ASSYPSGRNEQF
>TRBV6-6|TRBJ1-5
ASSYGREINQPQH
>TRBV7-2|TRBJ2-3
ASSLTSGTSTDTQY
>TRBV20-1|TRBJ1-1
SAYKGTEAF
>TRBV5-5|TRBJ1-3
ASSLNGGGSGNTIY
>TRBV23-1|TRBJ1-3
ASVPRALSGNTIY
>TRBV20-1|TRBJ2-1
SARVMNEQF
>TRBV30|TRBJ1-5
AWNTGNQPQH
>TRBV6-6|TRBJ2-7
ASSHHGAGDSYEQY
>TRBV19|TRBJ1-2
ASSIAAGLGYT
>TRBV10-3|TRBJ2-1
AISERTGNEQF
>TRBV19|TRBJ2-5
ASSTSGVTETQY
>TRBV5-6|TRBJ2-7
ASSLGIREQY
>TRBV28|TRBJ2-3
ATKERGTTDTQY
>TRBV7-9|TRBJ1-1
ASSLDVGDTEAF
>TRBV11-3|TRBJ2-3
ASSLEGQGTDTQY
>TRBV30|TRBJ1-6
AWRRTDLAANNSPLH
>TRBV5-4|TRBJ2-6
ASSLLNSGANVLT
>TRBV6-1|TRBJ2-1
ASSPSGLLNEQF
>TRBV18|TRBJ1-3
ASSPGTTSGNTIY
>TRBV7-2|TRBJ1-5
ASSLSPGQGDNQPQH
>TRBV18|TRBJ2-5
ASSPQRGGVETQY
>TRBV5-4|TRBJ2-5
ASSLGGMQETQY
>TRBV5-4|TRBJ2-3
ASSLGAGGRTDTQY
>TRBV6-5|TRBJ2-7
ASSINGVRGSEQY
>TRBV9|TRBJ2-3
ASSVDNTDTQY
>TRBV7-2|TRBJ2-7
ASSLAADILYEQY
>TRBV2|TRBJ1-1
ASSETGALVNTEAF
>TRBV7-2|TRBJ2-7
ASSAGGSGTYEQY
>TRBV5-1|TRBJ1-1
ASSSGRGNTEAF
>TRBV28|TRBJ1-1
ASSDRYTEAF
>TRBV11-2|TRBJ2-2
ASSLVGYTGELF
>TRBV13|TRBJ1-2
ASSQDSLYGYT
>TRBV7-9|TRBJ2-5
ASSLVMGQGAETQY
>TRBV30|TRBJ1-2
AWSASDRAYGYT
>TRBV7-3|TRBJ2-6
ASSSSGGANVLT
>TRBV5-6|TRBJ2-1
ASSLFGGATYNEQF
>TRBV6-1|TRBJ1-2
ASSTDRVLGYGYT
>TRBV6-1|TRBJ1-2
ASSVGGQGARNYYGYT
>TRBV30|TRBJ2-2
AWSRGTGIGELF
>TRBV7-9|TRBJ2-4
ASSPEAGVDIQY
>TRBV7-8|TRBJ2-3
ASSLGGGAIGTDTQY
>TRBV30|TRBJ1-2
AWSLQGTNYGYT
>TRBV7-8|TRBJ1-2
ASSLNAWANYGYT
>TRBV14|TRBJ2-5
ASSQFAGGRDQY
>TRBV10-1|TRBJ2-3
ASSESRLAGSTDTQY